The T cell receptor beta chain described here comes from a study of identical twins. With respect to this clonotype: What it binds is unknown.

Germline loops: CDR1 DFQATT, CDR2 SNEGSKA (reference sequence). This CDR3 spans 15 amino acids. The germline V and J ends were trimmed by 1 base and 8 bases, with 18 bases remaining between them. Whole-study results and caveats: Twin-shared out-of-frame alpha sequences showed excess low generation probability.

Via MiXCR, TCRdb re-called the 5' RACE reads, giving one row per CDR3 protein. Among 600,000 to 850,000 distinct CDR3 sequences listed, 15% to 20% were seen once. The data were also submitted as part of a second study, on T cells expressing NK-cell markers. That paper adds: In a few donors, dominant clonotypes made up roughly 28.3-65% of CD3+CD56-NKG2C+ cells.

The rearrangement joins TRBV20-1 to TRBJ2-1; no firm D call. This TCR derives from a woman between 18 and 30 years old in good health. The specimen was PBMCs. The CDR3 DNA follows: TGCAGTGCTAGAGCCGGCTCCCTCGTTATTTATGAGCAGTTCTTC. This codes for CSARAGSLVIYEQFF.